The next 17 T cell receptor beta chains were all read from a single sample in a study of graft-versus-host responses after intestinal transplantation. Produced via immunoSEQ multiplex PCR; TCRdb's table is partial and in-frame only. The sample contains fewer than 25,000 clones, under 50% of which appear only once. The sequenced sample was alloreactive CD4+ T cells from a mixed lymphocyte reaction culture, obtained before intestinal transplant. Documented subset: CFSE-low proliferating T cells sorted from approximately 6-day pre-transplant mixed lymphocyte reaction (GvH or HvG direction). The source of these receptors is a human patient who received an intestinal transplant.

This clone turned up a few times. This chain links TRBV7-3 with TRBJ1-6; TRBD1 might be the D (6 bases). V lost 5 bases, J lost 6 bases, and 8 bases lay in between. The CDR3 runs to 13 residues. The germline gives CDR1 SGHTA, CDR2 FQGTGA. CDR3 loop: CASSQGGNSPLHF. DNA for the CDR3: TGTGCCAGCAGCCAAGGGGGTAATTCACCCCTCCACTTT.

V usage is TRBV5-1 and J usage is TRBJ2-3; D might be TRBD2 (5 bases). Germline CDR1 is SGHRS and CDR2 is YFSETQ. This CDR3 has 14 residues. The V end lost 4 bases, the J end lost 2 bases, and 11 bases lay between the germline ends. The CDR3 DNA sequence: TGCGCCAGCAGCCCGCTAGCCCACACAGATACGCAGTATTTT. As protein: CASSPLAHTDTQYF.

V usage is TRBV9 and J usage is TRBJ1-1; D unresolved. The CDR3 has 12 amino acids. The ends were cut back, 4 bases at V and 8 bases at J, with 12 bases in the middle. Germline-derived CDR1 and CDR2 are SGDLS and YYNGEE. CDR3 bases: TGTGCCAGCAGCCGTGGGCCTCAGGAAGCTTTCTTT. Its translation is CASSRGPQEAFF.

The sample holds a few counts of this clone. The gene calls are TRBV7-2 and TRBJ2-1; 7 bases are a match to TRBD2. V was pared by 2 bases and J by 4 bases, with 2 bases of the junction left unmatched. This CDR3 is 14 amino acids long. Germline V gene lookup returns CDR1 SGHTA and CDR2 FQGNSA. CDR3 sequence reads: CASSLSSGYNEQFF. Here the CDR3 DNA reads TGTGCCAGCAGCTTAAGTAGCGGGTACAATGAGCAGTTCTTC.

V gene TRBV5-1 combines with J gene TRBJ2-1; D is possibly TRBD2 (5 bases). V was cut by 2 bases and J by 0 bases, with 12 bases left in between. This CDR3 has 16 amino acids. CDR1 and CDR2 from the germline V gene are SGHRS and YFSETQ. The CDR3 sequence: CASSFAGPSSYNEQFF. In DNA, the CDR3 is TGCGCCAGCAGCTTCGCGGGCCCAAGCTCCTACAATGAGCAGTTCTTC.

In its sample, this clone was seen a few times. The rearrangement links TRBV4-2 to TRBJ1-3; 9 bases agree with TRBD1. CDR1 and CDR2 (germline): LGHNA, YNFKEQ. V shed 4 bases and J 4 bases; nucleotides not matched to a gene: 11. The CDR3 contains 17 residues. CDR3 sequence reads: CASSPSRDRAGGNTIYF. DNA of the CDR3: TGTGCCAGCAGCCCGTCCCGGGACAGGGCGGGGGGAAACACCATATATTTT.

V is TRBV21-1 and J is TRBJ2-1; the table's D call, TRBD1, was not checked against the DNA. TRBV21-1 is a known pseudogene. The CDR3 length is 13 residues. This CDR3 is CASSNQDSHEQFF. As DNA, the CDR3 is TGTGCCAGCAGCAATCAGGACAGCCATGAGCAGTTCTTC.

The chain has TRBV19 and TRBJ2-7; no definite D call. The length of the CDR3 is 14 residues. Looked up from germline, CDR1 is LNHDA and CDR2 is SQIVND (reference sequence). V was trimmed by 4 bases and J by 1 base, leaving 11 bases between them. CDR3 DNA sequence: TGTGCCAGTAGTACCTCGCCAGGTTCCTACGAGCAGTACTTC. Amino acids: CASSTSPGSYEQYF.

The chain carries TRBV5-4 and TRBJ2-4, with D perhaps matching TRBD2 (6 bases). Germline V gene data show CDR1 as SGHNT and CDR2 as YYREEE (reference sequence). The CDR3 has 14 amino acids. With 3 bases removed from V and 8 bases from J, the gap between germline ends came to 15 bases. The DNA for the CDR3 is TGTGCCAGCAGCTCCGGGACTGGAGGAGACATTCAGTACTTC. Its translation: CASSSGTGGDIQYF.

V gene TRBV10-1 combines with J gene TRBJ2-3; weak D call: TRBD2 (6 bases). The CDR3 runs to 14 residues. V lost 3 bases and J 2 bases, leaving 9 bases between the germline ends. Per the germline V gene, CDR1 is WNHNN and CDR2 is SYGVQD (reference sequence). For the CDR3, the DNA is TGCGCCAGCAGTGAAGGACTACACACAGATACGCAGTATTTT. As protein: CASSEGLHTDTQYF.

In its sample, this clone was seen a few times. J is TRBJ2-5 and V is TRBV2; D is possibly TRBD1 (6 bases). Germline values: CDR1 SNHLY, CDR2 FYNNEI. The CDR3 runs 12 residues. Trimming stripped 4 bases from V and 11 bases from J, with 14 bases between. The CDR3 protein is CASSAQGLRQYF. CDR3 DNA sequence: TGTGCCAGCAGTGCCCAGGGGCTTCGGCAGTACTTC. Filled out from reference TRBV2 and TRBJ2-5, the complete variable domain reads EPEVTQTPSHQVTQMGQEVILRCVPISNHLYFYWYRQILGQKVEFLVSFYNNEISEKSEIFDDQFSVERPDGSNFTLKIRSTKLEDSAMYFCASSAQGLRQYFGPGTRLLVL.

The chain uses TRBV9 and TRBJ2-3; 9 bases are a match to TRBD1. The germline CDR1 and CDR2 sequences are SGDLS and YYNGEE. V lost 3 bases and J lost 0; bases outside the gene matches: 2. The CDR3 length is 15 residues. CDR3 loop: CASSGGQGSTDTQYF. Written as DNA, the CDR3 is TGTGCCAGCAGCGGGGGACAGGGCAGCACAGATACGCAGTATTTT. The variable domain in full, with the rest retrieved from reference TRBV9 and TRBJ2-3, is DSGVTQTPKHLITATGQRVTLRCSPRSGDLSVYWYQQSLDQGLQFLIQYYNGEERAKGNILERFSAQQFPDLHSELNLSSLELGDSALYFCASSGGQGSTDTQYFGPGTRLTVL.

In its sample, this clone was seen once. The J gene is TRBJ1-3, the V gene TRBV18, with D uncertain. V lost 2 bases and J lost 3, with 14 bases in between. The CDR3 is 16 amino acids. CDR1 is KGHSH, CDR2 LQKENI, per germline. The CDR3 protein is CASSPVSLAGGNTIYF. CDR3 coding DNA: TGTGCCAGCTCACCAGTAAGCTTGGCGGGTGGAAACACCATATATTTT.

The rearrangement uses TRBV27 and TRBJ1-2; maybe TRBD1 (5 bases). Trimming stripped 2 bases from V and 3 bases from J, with 7 bases between. The V gene's germline CDR1 is MNHEY and CDR2 SMNVEV (reference sequence). The CDR3 has 13 residues. CDR3 protein: CASSLGADYGYTF. CDR3 sequence (DNA): TGTGCCAGCAGTTTAGGGGCAGACTATGGCTACACCTTC.

A few counts support this clone. This chain uses TRBV9 with TRBJ1-2, with D tentatively TRBD1 (6 bases). V gave up 3 bases and J gave up 4 bases, with 10 bases separating them. The germline V gene has CDR1 SGDLS and CDR2 YYNGEE. The CDR3 spans 13 residues. As DNA, the CDR3 is TGTGCCAGCAGCGGGACAGTTTTCTATGGCTACACCTTC. The encoded protein is CASSGTVFYGYTF.

This clone was seen a handful of times. The rearrangement uses TRBV2 and TRBJ2-2, with TRBD2 identical over 8 bases. Germline values: CDR1 SNHLY, CDR2 FYNNEI. After removal of 5 bases from V and 1 base from J, the junction contained 6 bases not matched to a gene. The CDR3 consists of 16 residues. The CDR3 nucleotides are TGTGCCAGCAGTACCGTGACTAGCGTGAACACCGGGGAGCTGTTTTTT. Translation: CASSTVTSVNTGELFF.

The gene calls are TRBV27 and TRBJ1-2, with TRBD1 as a possible D gene (6 bases). The CDR3 length is 12 residues. The V and J ends lost 6 bases and 8 bases respectively, with 13 bases between them. The germline V gene encodes CDR1 MNHEY and CDR2 SMNVEV (reference sequence). This CDR3 reads CASSNQGHGYTF. As DNA, the CDR3 is TGTGCCAGCAGCAATCAGGGGCACGGCTACACCTTC.